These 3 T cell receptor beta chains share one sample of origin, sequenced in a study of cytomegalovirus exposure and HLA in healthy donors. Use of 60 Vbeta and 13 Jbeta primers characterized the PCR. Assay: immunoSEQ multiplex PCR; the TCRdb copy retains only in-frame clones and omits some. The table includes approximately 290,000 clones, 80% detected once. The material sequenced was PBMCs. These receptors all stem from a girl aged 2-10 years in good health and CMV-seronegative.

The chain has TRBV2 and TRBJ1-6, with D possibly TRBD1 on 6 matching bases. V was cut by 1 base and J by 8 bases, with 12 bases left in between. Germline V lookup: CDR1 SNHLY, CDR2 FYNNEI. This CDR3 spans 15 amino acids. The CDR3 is CASSEGGLDDSPLHF. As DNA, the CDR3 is TGTGCCAGCAGTGAAGGGGGGCTCGATGATTCACCCCTCCACTTT. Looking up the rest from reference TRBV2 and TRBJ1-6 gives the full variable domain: EPEVTQTPSHQVTQMGQEVILRCVPISNHLYFYWYRQILGQKVEFLVSFYNNEISEKSEIFDDQFSVERPDGSNFTLKIRSTKLEDSAMYFCASSEGGLDDSPLHFGNGTRLTVT.

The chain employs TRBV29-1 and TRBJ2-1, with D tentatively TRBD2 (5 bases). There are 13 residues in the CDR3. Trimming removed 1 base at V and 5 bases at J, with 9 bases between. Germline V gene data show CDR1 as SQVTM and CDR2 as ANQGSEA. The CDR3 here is CSVEGTRDNEQFF. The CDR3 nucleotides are TGCAGCGTTGAAGGGACTCGAGACAATGAGCAGTTCTTC.

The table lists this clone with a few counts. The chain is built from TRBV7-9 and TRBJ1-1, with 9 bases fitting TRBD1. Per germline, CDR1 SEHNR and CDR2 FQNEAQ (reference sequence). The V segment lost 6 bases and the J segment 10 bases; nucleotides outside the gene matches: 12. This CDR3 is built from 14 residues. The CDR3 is CASSSNENRGLAFF. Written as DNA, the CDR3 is TGTGCCAGCAGTTCAAATGAGAACAGGGGGCTAGCTTTCTTT.